The rows below give T cell receptor beta chains drawn from one sample of a study of shared clonotypes between healthy human individuals. Sequencing used immunoSEQ multiplex PCR; TCRdb keeps in-frame clones, though not all of them. The sample includes approximately 2,000,000 clones, 80% to 95% seen only once; the top ten take 0.37%. The specimen was naive CD4+ T cells from PBMCs. These receptors were collected from a man younger than 35 in good health. Some clones in this sample may be carry-over from other donors' samples. CDR3s leave out the opening cysteine and the closing phenylalanine or tryptophan. Not every row has a clone size; where given, it reads once, few, many or a size class.

v_gene,abundance,j_gene,CDR3aa
TRBV29-1,.,TRBJ2-3,SVGWGGEGDTQY
TRBV6-6,.,TRBJ1-4,ASSSTGVSNEKLF
TRBV6-1,.,TRBJ2-5,ASSQGVRETQY
TRBV4-2,.,TRBJ1-1,ASSQESRPPGAPNTEAF
TRBV9,.,TRBJ2-3,ASSVGRSGEGTDTQY
TRBV5-5,.,TRBJ2-7,ASRDRNSYEQY
TRBV18,.,TRBJ2-7,ASSPATGTGIEEQY
TRBV23-1,.,TRBJ2-2,ASSRPLAGIRGTGELF
TRBV4-3,.,TRBJ2-1,ASSQDLRQGGYEQF
TRBV6-6,.,TRBJ2-7,ASSYGNPRGYEQY
TRBV6-1,.,TRBJ1-2,ASTGFLNGYT
TRBV6-5,.,TRBJ2-1,ASSYGLAYNEQF
TRBV28,.,TRBJ1-5,ASNAQGGESNQPQH
TRBV5-1,.,TRBJ2-3,ASSLARGTDTQY
TRBV30,.,TRBJ2-7,AWSAEDGPGQY
TRBV11-2,.,TRBJ2-7,ASSSVSGRQPYEQY
TRBV7-2,.,TRBJ1-4,ASSSGLVGANEKLF
TRBV9,.,TRBJ2-2,ASSGGQGRTGELF
TRBV4-3,.,TRBJ2-7,ASSQQAGDSYEQY
TRBV5-1,.,TRBJ2-5,ASSLGAIQETQY
TRBV7-7,.,TRBJ2-2,ASSQGGATGELF
TRBV29-1,.,TRBJ2-7,SVELAISYEQY
TRBV25-1,.,TRBJ1-6,ASSLRGANSPLH
TRBV15,.,TRBJ1-3,ATSNGNTIY
TRBV2,.,TRBJ2-3,ASRGLTSGRAGGTDTQY
TRBV15,.,TRBJ1-5,ATSRDLTGGELGSNQPQH
TRBV28,.,TRBJ2-5,ASTTVTGTQY
TRBV5-1,.,TRBJ2-2,ASSLVAGVSGGELF
TRBV6-5,.,TRBJ2-7,ASTGLSYEQY
TRBV28,.,TRBJ2-1,ASSPVVGNRGRGEQF
TRBV28,.,TRBJ1-1,ASSSPGGRNTEAF
TRBV6-1,.,TRBJ2-1,ASSISASSYNEQF
TRBV11-1,once,TRBJ2-7,ASSAPYPPYEQY
TRBV6-5,once,TRBJ1-5,ASRGTNQPQH
TRBV10-3,.,TRBJ1-5,AISEDGRDQPQH
TRBV19,.,TRBJ1-1,ASSIGGVQMNTEAF
TRBV2,.,TRBJ1-5,AISTRTGLNQPQH
TRBV2,.,TRBJ1-4,ASRALLNEKLF
TRBV28,few,TRBJ1-5,ASSSTGNQPQH
TRBV7-3,.,TRBJ2-2,ASSLTGDGELF